This T cell receptor beta chain was captured in a study of T cell responses to AZD1222 COVID-19 vaccine. In this sample, this clone turned up once. Per germline, CDR1 MNHEY and CDR2 SMNVEV (reference sequence). The CDR3 has 16 amino acids. V shed 4 bases and J 3 bases; nucleotides not matched to a gene: 7. The method was immunoSEQ multiplex PCR; TCRdb's version includes in-frame clones alone and lacks a portion of them. Of about 190,000 clones listed, more than 90% are singletons. The material sequenced was peripheral blood, taken 28 days after the second dose of the MenACWY control vaccine. This receptor was taken from an adult who received the MenACWY meningococcal vaccine as a control. This sequence joins TRBV27 and TRBJ1-5, with 9 bases lining up with TRBD1. The DNA of the CDR3 is TGTGCCAGCAGTTCCACCGACAGGGGGAACAATCAGCCCCAGCATTTT. It specifies CASSSTDRGNNQPQHF.